This T cell receptor (beta chain) is drawn from a study of cytomegalovirus exposure and HLA in healthy donors. This PCR relied on a set of 60 Vbeta primers and 13 Jbeta primers. The assay was immunoSEQ multiplex PCR, and TCRdb's table has in-frame clones only and misses some. The sample holds 130,000 or so clones; roughly 82% are singletons and the top ten take more than 2.5%. V was clipped by 0 bases and J by 3 bases, with 12 bases between them. Germline CDR1 and CDR2: SGHAT and FQNNGV. There are 16 residues in the CDR3. Of note for this clone: What it binds is unknown.

Study-level points and caveats: According to the study, 180 or so TCR beta chains were cytomegalovirus-associated. The availability of immune exposure information extended only to CMV serostatus. DRB1 showed the most TCR associations and HLA-C the fewest in a later analysis, as rates varied by HLA locus. An analysis was carried out at a later point. It showed that HLA-associated TCR beta chains were more clonally expanded than equally common non-associated chains.

Specimen: PBMCs. This clonotype originated in a young man in good health and CMV-seropositive. The rearrangement joins TRBV11-2 to TRBJ1-5; D might be TRBD1 (5 bases). Written as DNA, the CDR3 is TGTGCCAGCAGCTTAGATGTCAGGGCTGACAATCAGCCCCAGCATTTT. This encodes CASSLDVRADNQPQHF.